The sample holds a few counts of the clone carrying this T cell receptor (beta chain). TCRdb analysed the RACE reads with MiXCR anew, one entry per CDR3 protein. The data hold roughly 75,000 distinct CDR3 sequences, with around 9.3% observed a single time. The J segment lost 2 bases and the V segment lost 4 bases, leaving 16 bases of the junction unmatched. CDR3 length equals 19 residues. Germline V gene sequence: CDR1 SNHLY, CDR2 FYNNEI. The data derive from a study of human T cells and chemical hapten exposure. The time point: healthy volunteer bleed at 6 weeks. Sequencing started from total RNA isolated from unfractionated whole blood.

This TCR derives from a female donor in good health. Some clones in this sample may be carry-over from other donors' samples. V and J are TRBV2 and TRBJ1-5; the match to TRBD1 covers 8 bases. The sequencing input was whole blood. The CDR3 bases are TGTGCCAGCAGTGGCCGGACAGGGACGGGTCTGTTGGGCAATCAGCCCCAGCATTTT. Residues: CASSGRTGTGLLGNQPQHF.